The 23 T cell receptor beta chains below come from one sample, sequenced in a study of cytomegalovirus exposure and HLA in healthy donors. Libraries were prepared by immunoSEQ multiplex PCR; TCRdb keeps only in-frame clonotypes and omits some of them. The sample contains about 120,000 clones, about nine tenths of which appear only once. Sequenced: PBMCs. The receptors shown here come from a woman aged 18-30 years in good health and CMV-seronegative.

The genes are TRBV11-3 and TRBJ2-1, with no clear D. Trimming pared 1 base from V and 7 bases from J, leaving 5 bases between. There are 12 residues in the CDR3. Germline V gives CDR1 SGHNT, CDR2 YENEEA. The DNA of the CDR3 is TGTGCCAGCAGCTTAGCGGGTAATGAGCAGTTCTTC. Its protein product is CASSLAGNEQFF.

V and J are TRBV10-1 and TRBJ2-1; TRBD2 is a possible D gene (5 bases). CDR1 is WNHNN and CDR2 is SYGVQD in the germline V gene (reference sequence). V was pared by 4 bases and J by 8 bases, with 12 bases between. The CDR3 is 13 residues long. The CDR3, as DNA: TGCGCCAGCAGTGCTACTAGATGGGATGAGCAGTTCTTC. Translating it yields CASSATRWDEQFF.

This CDR3 reads CASSLEGLDGFF. The CDR3, as DNA: TGTGCCAGCAGTCTGGAGGGTCTCGATGGGTTCTTC. The rearrangement links TRBV5-6 to TRBJ2-1, with a tentative D call TRBD2 (6 bases). Germline V gene lookup returns CDR1 SGHDT and CDR2 YYEEEE. CDR3 length: 12 residues. The V end was cut by 5 bases, the J end by 15 bases, with 18 bases between.

V gene TRBV14 combines with J gene TRBJ2-7, with D uncertain. With 4 bases removed from V and 0 bases from J, the gap between germline ends came to 4 bases. The CDR3 loop spans 12 amino acids. In germline, CDR1 is SGHDN, CDR2 FVKESK. This CDR3 reads CASSLNSYEQYF. DNA of the CDR3: TGTGCCAGCAGCCTCAACTCCTACGAGCAGTACTTC.

This clone was seen a single time. Distinct nucleotide sequences in the sample also encode this CDR3. The chain links TRBV19 to TRBJ1-1; 11 bases align to TRBD1. Trimming took 3 bases from V and 4 from J; bases not matched to a gene: 4. This CDR3 comprises 15 residues. The germline V gene encodes CDR1 LNHDA and CDR2 SQIVND (reference sequence). In DNA form, the CDR3 reads TGTGCCAGTAGTATCGCCGGGACAGGGGGCACTGAAGCTTTCTTT. Translation: CASSIAGTGGTEAFF.

The chain links TRBV7-2 to TRBJ2-3; D possibly corresponds to TRBD1 (5 bases). V was clipped by 8 bases and J by 9 bases, with 18 bases between them. CDR1 SGHTA and CDR2 FQGNSA come from the germline V gene. The CDR3 sequence is 13 residues long. CDR3 DNA sequence: TGTGCCAGCTCAACCCCCCAGGGTCGAACGCAGTATTTT. Its translation: CASSTPQGRTQYF.

The J gene is TRBJ2-7, the V gene TRBV7-2; 12 bases agree with TRBD2. After removal of 4 bases from V and 1 base from J, the junction contained 11 bases not matched to a gene. This CDR3 has 18 residues. Germline CDR1 reads SGHTA; CDR2 reads FQGNSA. The CDR3 DNA follows: TGTGCCAGCAGCTATGGCCGGCCTAGCGGGGGGGAGTCCTACGAGCAGTACTTC. This gives the protein CASSYGRPSGGESYEQYF.

The chain joins TRBV29-1 to TRBJ1-2; maybe TRBD1 (6 bases). Germline CDR1 and CDR2: SQVTM and ANQGSEA. The CDR3 is 12 residues long. Trimming took 4 bases from V and 12 from J, leaving 18 bases between them. For the CDR3, the DNA is TGCAGCGTTGGGGGACACGGCATTTCTGACACCTTC. Protein: CSVGGHGISDTF.

The chain has TRBV4-1 and TRBJ2-5; tentative D call: TRBD1 (6 bases). The CDR3 is 15 amino acids. V lost 1 base, J lost 9 bases, and 18 bases lay in between. Germline CDR1 reads MGHRA; CDR2 reads YSYEKL. The CDR3 region has the DNA TGCGCCAGCAGCCAAGTATCAGGGGACAATCCGTCCCAGTACTTC. Encoded protein: CASSQVSGDNPSQYF.

The rearrangement links TRBV5-1 to TRBJ2-1; 8 bases are a match to TRBD2. The V gene end was trimmed by 2 bases and the J gene end by 8 bases; junction bases not matched to a gene: 12. The germline V gene has CDR1 SGHRS and CDR2 YFSETQ. This CDR3 region has 16 residues. Here the CDR3 DNA reads TGCGCCAGCAGCTTTACGGGAGGGAGAACCCCCGATGAGCAGTTCTTC. Its protein is CASSFTGGRTPDEQFF. Filled out from reference TRBV5-1 and TRBJ2-1, the complete variable domain reads KAGVTQTPRYLIKTRGQQVTLSCSPISGHRSVSWYQQTPGQGLQFLFEYFSETQRNKGNFPGRFSGRQFSNSRSEMNVSTLELGDSALYLCASSFTGGRTPDEQFFGPGTRLTVL.

The rearrangement links TRBV6-1 to TRBJ2-7, with 11 bases identical to TRBD2. Germline V CDR1 and CDR2: MNHNS, SASEGT. J gave up 4 bases and V 1 base, and 9 bases lay outside the gene matches. The CDR3 runs to 17 residues. Written as DNA, the CDR3 is TGTGCCAGCAGTGAAGGCGCGCTAGCGGGAGGTCGGTACGAGCAGTACTTC. This gives the protein CASSEGALAGGRYEQYF.

The chain recombines TRBV25-1 with TRBJ1-3, with D unresolved. CDR3 length: 11 amino acids. Germline CDR1 is MGHDK and CDR2 is SYGVNS. The ends were cut back, 5 bases at V and 5 bases at J, with 4 bases in the middle. The CDR3 sequence is CASSLRNTIYF. DNA for the CDR3: TGTGCCAGCAGTCTTCGAAACACCATATATTTT.

On this clone itself: One junction end disagrees with the germline gene, perhaps due to a read error. The V and J genes are TRBV7-7 and TRBJ2-2; 8 positions agree with TRBD1. CDR3 length: 15 amino acids. Germline V gives CDR1 SSHAT, CDR2 FNYEAQ (reference sequence). CDR3 region: CASSFTTGGTGELFF. CDR3 DNA: TGTGCTAGCAGCTTTACAACAGGGGGAACCGGGGAGCTGTTTTTT.

The chain combines TRBV4-1 with TRBJ1-5; TRBD1 matches 7 bases. CDR3 size: 14 residues. With V trimmed by 6 bases and J by 3 bases, 5 bases remained unmatched. Germline V lookup: CDR1 MGHRA, CDR2 YSYEKL. CDR3 in DNA: TGCGCCAGCAGTACGCAGGGGGTCAATCAGCCCCAGCATTTT. It yields the protein CASSTQGVNQPQHF.

The CDR3 DNA reads TGCGCCAGCAGCTTAGGGACTAGCGGGAACACAGATACGCAGTATTTT. Protein: CASSLGTSGNTDTQYF. This chain connects TRBV5-1 to TRBJ2-3, with 13 bases identical to TRBD2. The germline gives CDR1 SGHRS, CDR2 YFSETQ. The CDR3 contains 16 residues. J lost 2 bases, V lost 2 bases, and 2 bases had no gene match.

The CDR3 coding sequence is TGTGCCAGTAGTATATCCCAGGGTACCCAGTACTTC. Its protein product is CASSISQGTQYF. V usage is TRBV19 and J usage is TRBJ2-5; perhaps TRBD1 as D (5 bases). The CDR3 has 12 amino acids. Looked up from germline, CDR1 is LNHDA and CDR2 is SQIVND (reference sequence). V was pared by 2 bases and J by 8 bases, with 9 bases between.

The rearrangement joins TRBV20-1 to TRBJ2-5; D not resolved. The CDR3 loop spans 10 amino acids. V lost 5 bases, J lost 2 bases, and 3 bases lay in between. Germline CDR1 and CDR2: DFQATT and SNEGSKA (reference sequence). CDR3 DNA: TGCAGTGCTGTACAAGAGACCCAGTACTTC. As protein: CSAVQETQYF.

This chain joins TRBV25-1 and TRBJ2-1; TRBD2 matches at 13 bases. Germline CDR1 MGHDK, CDR2 SYGVNS. Trimming at V came to 6 bases and at J to 9 bases, leaving 8 bases not matched to a gene. The CDR3 has 15 amino acids. CDR3 nucleotides: TGTGCCAGCAGCACCGGACTAGCGGGAGAGCCTGAGCAGTTCTTC. Encoded protein: CASSTGLAGEPEQFF.

V is TRBV10-3 and J is TRBJ2-1; TRBD2 agrees at 8 bases. The CDR3 covers 15 residues. J was trimmed by 3 bases and V by 6 bases; bases with no gene match: 7. Germline V lookup: CDR1 ENHRY, CDR2 SYGVKD. CDR3 DNA sequence: TGTGCCATCAGGATCTCCGGGACTAGCTACAATGAGCAGTTCTTC. Translating it yields CAIRISGTSYNEQFF.

This clone was picked up one time. The chain joins TRBV6-1 to TRBJ2-5, with D possibly TRBD2 on 6 matching bases. With 2 bases removed from V and 4 bases from J, the gap between germline ends came to 14 bases. CDR3 length: 15 residues. The germline V gene has CDR1 MNHNS and CDR2 SASEGT. CDR3 region: CASSELGGFGETQYF. CDR3 sequence (DNA): TGTGCCAGCAGTGAACTAGGAGGGTTCGGAGAGACCCAGTACTTC.

The chain has TRBV9 and TRBJ1-2; perhaps TRBD1 as D (5 bases). The germline V and J ends were trimmed by 1 base and 7 bases, with 8 bases remaining between them. Germline values: CDR1 SGDLS, CDR2 YYNGEE. The CDR3 spans 12 residues. The DNA for the CDR3 is TGTGCCAGCAGCGTATCGGGGGGTGGCTACACCTTC. Protein: CASSVSGGGYTF.

The chain uses TRBV19 and TRBJ1-1; D call uncertain. Deletions cut 10 bases from V and 0 bases from J, with 12 bases between. The CDR3 totals 13 residues. CDR1 and CDR2 from the germline V gene are LNHDA and SQIVND (reference sequence). CDR3 in DNA: TGTGCCACGGGTAGGTCAATGAACACTGAAGCTTTCTTT. Protein product: CATGRSMNTEAFF.

The V gene is TRBV5-4, the J gene TRBJ2-7, with 9 bases fitting TRBD2. The germline CDR1 and CDR2 sequences are SGHNT and YYREEE (reference sequence). Losses at the gene ends were 4 bases for V and 4 bases for J; bases not matched to a gene: 6. CDR3 size: 14 residues. The CDR3 region is CASSIMTSGYEQYF. The CDR3 DNA is TGTGCCAGCAGCATCATGACTAGCGGATACGAGCAGTACTTC.